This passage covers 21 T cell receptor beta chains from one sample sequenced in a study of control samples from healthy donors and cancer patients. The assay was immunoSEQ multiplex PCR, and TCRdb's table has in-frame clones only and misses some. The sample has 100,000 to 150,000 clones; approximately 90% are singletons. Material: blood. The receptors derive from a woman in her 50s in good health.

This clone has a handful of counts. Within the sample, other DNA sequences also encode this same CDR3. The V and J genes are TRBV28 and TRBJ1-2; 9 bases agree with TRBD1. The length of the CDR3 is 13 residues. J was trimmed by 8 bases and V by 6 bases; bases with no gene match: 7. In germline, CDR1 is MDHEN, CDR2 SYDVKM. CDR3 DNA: TGTGCCAGCAGCCTACAGGGGGCGCTCGGCTACACCTTC. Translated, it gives CASSLQGALGYTF.

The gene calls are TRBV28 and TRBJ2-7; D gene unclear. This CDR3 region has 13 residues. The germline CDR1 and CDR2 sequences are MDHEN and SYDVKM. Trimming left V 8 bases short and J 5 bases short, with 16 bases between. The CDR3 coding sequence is TGTGCCAGCCTAGGAAGCAGGTTCCACGAGCAGTACTTC. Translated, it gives CASLGSRFHEQYF.

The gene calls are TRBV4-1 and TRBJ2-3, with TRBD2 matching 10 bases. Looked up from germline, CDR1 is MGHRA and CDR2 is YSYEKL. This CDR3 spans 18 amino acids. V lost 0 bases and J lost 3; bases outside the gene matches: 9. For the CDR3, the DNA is TGCGCCAGCAGCCAAGACCCTAGCGGGAGTACTACTACAGATACGCAGTATTTT. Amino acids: CASSQDPSGSTTTDTQYF.

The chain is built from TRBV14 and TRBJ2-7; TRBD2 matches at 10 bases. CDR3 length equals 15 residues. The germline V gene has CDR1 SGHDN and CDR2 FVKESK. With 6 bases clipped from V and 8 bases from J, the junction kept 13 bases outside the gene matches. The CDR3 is CASSIAGGTPTKQYF. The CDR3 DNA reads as TGTGCCAGCAGTATAGCGGGAGGCACTCCTACGAAGCAGTACTTC.

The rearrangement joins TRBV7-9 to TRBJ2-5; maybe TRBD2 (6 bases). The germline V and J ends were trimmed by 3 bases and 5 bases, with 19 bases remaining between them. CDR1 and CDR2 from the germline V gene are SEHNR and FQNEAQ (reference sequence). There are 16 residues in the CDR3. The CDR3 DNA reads TGTGCCAGCAGCTTTTCCGGGAGATCTTTAGCCGAGACCCAGTACTTC. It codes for CASSFSGRSLAETQYF.

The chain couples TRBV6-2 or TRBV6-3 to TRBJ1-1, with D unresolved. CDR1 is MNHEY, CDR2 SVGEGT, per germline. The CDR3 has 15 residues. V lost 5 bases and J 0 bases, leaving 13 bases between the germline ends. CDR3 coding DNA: TGTGCCAGCAGTACCGGAACCCTCATGAACACTGAAGCTTTCTTT. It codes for CASSTGTLMNTEAFF.

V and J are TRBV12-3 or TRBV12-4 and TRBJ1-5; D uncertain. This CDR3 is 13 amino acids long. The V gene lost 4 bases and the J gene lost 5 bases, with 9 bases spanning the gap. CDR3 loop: CASSSPPDQPQHF. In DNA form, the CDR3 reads TGTGCCAGCAGTTCCCCCCCCGATCAGCCCCAGCATTTT.

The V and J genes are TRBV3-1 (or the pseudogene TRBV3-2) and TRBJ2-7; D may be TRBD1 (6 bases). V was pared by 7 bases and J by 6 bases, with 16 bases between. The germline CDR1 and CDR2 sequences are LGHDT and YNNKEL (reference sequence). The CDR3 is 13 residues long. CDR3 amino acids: CASTTLQGGEQYF. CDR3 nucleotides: TGTGCCAGCACCACACTACAGGGTGGCGAGCAGTACTTC.

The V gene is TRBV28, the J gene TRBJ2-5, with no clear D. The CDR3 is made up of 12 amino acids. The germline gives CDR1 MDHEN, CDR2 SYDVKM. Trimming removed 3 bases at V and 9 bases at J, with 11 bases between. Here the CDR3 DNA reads TGTGCCAGCAGTTTCCCGGGTTCATCCCAGTACTTC. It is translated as CASSFPGSSQYF.

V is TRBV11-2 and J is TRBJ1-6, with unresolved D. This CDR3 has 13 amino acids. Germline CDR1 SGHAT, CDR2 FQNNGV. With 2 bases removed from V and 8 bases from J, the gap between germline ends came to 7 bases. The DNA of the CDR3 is TGTGCCAGCAGCTTAATCCCGGATTCACCCCTCCACTTT. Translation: CASSLIPDSPLHF.

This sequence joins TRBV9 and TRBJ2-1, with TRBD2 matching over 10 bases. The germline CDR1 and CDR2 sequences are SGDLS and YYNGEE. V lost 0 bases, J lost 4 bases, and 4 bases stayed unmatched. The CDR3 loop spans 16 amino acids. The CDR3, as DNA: TGTGCCAGCAGCGTAGCTAGCGGGGGCCATTACAATGAGCAGTTCTTC. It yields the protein CASSVASGGHYNEQFF.

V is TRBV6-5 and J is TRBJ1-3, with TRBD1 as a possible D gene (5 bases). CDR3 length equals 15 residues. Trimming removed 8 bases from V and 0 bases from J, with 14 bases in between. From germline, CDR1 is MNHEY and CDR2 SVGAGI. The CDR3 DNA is TGTGCCAGCGGGAGGAAAGGGGACTCTGGAAACACCATATATTTT. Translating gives CASGRKGDSGNTIYF.

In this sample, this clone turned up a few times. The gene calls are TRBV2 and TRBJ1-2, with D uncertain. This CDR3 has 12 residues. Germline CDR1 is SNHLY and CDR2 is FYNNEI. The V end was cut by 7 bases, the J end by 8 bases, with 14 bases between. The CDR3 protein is CASKGRPIGYTF. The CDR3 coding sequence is TGTGCCAGCAAGGGCAGGCCCATAGGCTACACCTTC.

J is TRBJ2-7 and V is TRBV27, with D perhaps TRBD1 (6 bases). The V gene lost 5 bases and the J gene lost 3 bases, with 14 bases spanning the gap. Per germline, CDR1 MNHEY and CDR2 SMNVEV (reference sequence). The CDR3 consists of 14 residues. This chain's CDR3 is CASSAGTRVYEQYF. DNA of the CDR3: TGTGCCAGCAGTGCCGGGACAAGGGTCTACGAGCAGTACTTC.

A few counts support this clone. CDR3 nucleotide sequence: TGTGCCAGCAGTTTTCGCGGGAGTCGGAGCACAGATACGCAGTATTTT. Translated: CASSFRGSRSTDTQYF. V usage is TRBV28 and J usage is TRBJ2-3, with TRBD2 identical over 7 bases. The J segment lost 0 bases and the V segment lost 3 bases, leaving 6 bases of the junction unmatched. There are 16 residues in the CDR3. The germline gives CDR1 MDHEN, CDR2 SYDVKM.

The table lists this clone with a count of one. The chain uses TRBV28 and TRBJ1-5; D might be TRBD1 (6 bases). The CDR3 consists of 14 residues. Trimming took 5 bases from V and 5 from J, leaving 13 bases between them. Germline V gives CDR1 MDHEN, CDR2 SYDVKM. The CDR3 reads CASSQRTDYQPQHF. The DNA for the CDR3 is TGTGCCAGCAGTCAACGGACAGACTATCAGCCCCAGCATTTT.

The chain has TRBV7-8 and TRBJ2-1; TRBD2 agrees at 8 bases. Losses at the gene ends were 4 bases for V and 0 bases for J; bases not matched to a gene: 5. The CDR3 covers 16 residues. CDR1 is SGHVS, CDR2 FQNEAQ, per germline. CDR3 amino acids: CASSSPSGSSYNEQFF. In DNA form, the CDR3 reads TGTGCCAGCAGCTCCCCGAGCGGGAGCTCCTACAATGAGCAGTTCTTC.

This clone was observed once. CDR3 residues: CASSLGQGFGYTF. The CDR3 nucleotides read TGTGCCAGCAGCTTGGGACAGGGTTTTGGCTACACCTTC. This chain links TRBV5-6 with TRBJ1-2; TRBD1 agrees at 7 bases. V shed 0 bases, J shed 7 bases, and the junction held 3 bases outside the gene matches. Germline assignment: CDR1 SGHDT and CDR2 YYEEEE. The CDR3 has 13 amino acids.

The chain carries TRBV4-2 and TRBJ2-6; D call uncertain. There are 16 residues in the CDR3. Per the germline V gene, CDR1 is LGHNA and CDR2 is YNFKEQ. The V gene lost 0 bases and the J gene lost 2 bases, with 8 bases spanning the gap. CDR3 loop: CASSQDRPTGANVLTF. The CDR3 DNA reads TGTGCCAGCAGCCAAGATAGACCCACTGGGGCCAACGTCCTGACTTTC.

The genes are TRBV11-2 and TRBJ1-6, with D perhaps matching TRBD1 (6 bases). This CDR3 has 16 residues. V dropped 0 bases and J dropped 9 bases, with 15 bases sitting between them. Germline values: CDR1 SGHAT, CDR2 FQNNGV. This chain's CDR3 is CASSLDSGRGTSPLHF. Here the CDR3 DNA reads TGTGCCAGCAGCTTAGATTCTGGCAGGGGAACTTCACCCCTCCACTTT.

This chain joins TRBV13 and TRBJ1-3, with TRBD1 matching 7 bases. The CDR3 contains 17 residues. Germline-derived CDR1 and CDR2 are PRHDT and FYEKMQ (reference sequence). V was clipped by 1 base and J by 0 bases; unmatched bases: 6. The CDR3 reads CASSLAQGDYSGNTIYF. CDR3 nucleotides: TGTGCCAGCAGCTTAGCCCAGGGGGATTACTCTGGAAACACCATATATTTT.